What follows describes a single TCR beta chain. The table came from immunoSEQ multiplex PCR; TCRdb's copy has only in-frame clones and leaves some out. In the table there are about 370,000 clones, approximately 92% of which are singletons. The entry originates in a study of blood T cell repertoires in COVID-19. The CDR3 is 15 residues long. Deletions cut 3 bases from V and 5 bases from J, with 14 bases between. CDR1 is DFQATT and CDR2 is SNEGSKA in the germline V gene (reference sequence). The rearrangement uses TRBV20-1 and TRBJ1-6; D perhaps matches TRBD1 (6 bases). Sample: PBMCs or T cells enriched from blood (not recorded which). The sequence came from a man aged 18 to 29 who had recovered from COVID-19. In nucleotides, the CDR3 is TGCAGTGCTAGTAGCTACGGACAGCATAATTCACCCCTCCACTTT. It is translated as CSASSYGQHNSPLHF.